The clone carrying this TCR beta chain has only a few counts. This specimen belongs to a study of blood T cell repertoires in COVID-19. On the study more broadly: Collection of acute and convalescent COVID-19 samples took place in the United States, Italy and Spain. T cells, B-cell-depleted T cells, or PBMCs provided the cDNA or gDNA that served as material.

Looked up from germline, CDR1 is SGDLS and CDR2 is YYNGEE. The CDR3 contains 13 residues. Trimming took 0 bases from V and 4 from J, leaving 5 bases between them. Followed longitudinally, the Seattle patients had been enrolled during active infection. As originally analysed: Estimation of nucleated cell counts was performed using reference gene primer amplification. Sequencing used immunoSEQ multiplex PCR; TCRdb keeps in-frame clones, though not all of them. V and J calls plus clone size are reproduced from that table; the DNA served to infer D and trimming. This sample has about 190,000 clones, with 80% to 90% found just once.

This chain connects TRBV9 to TRBJ2-1, with D unclear. This clonotype was obtained from a woman aged 80 or over with COVID-19, enrolled during active disease. The sequenced sample consisted of peripheral blood. The CDR3 nucleotides read TGTGCCAGCAGCGTAGGGGCATACAATGAGCAGTTCTTC. As protein: CASSVGAYNEQFF.